This T cell receptor beta chain emerged from a study of blood T cell repertoires in COVID-19. Study context: Material from acute and convalescent COVID-19 was sourced from the United States, Italy and Spain. PBMCs, B-cell-depleted T cells, or T cells provided the cDNA or gDNA that made up the material.

The CDR3 spans 12 residues. CDR1 and CDR2 from the germline V gene are MNHNY and SVGAGI (reference sequence). The V segment lost 5 bases and the J segment 10 bases; nucleotides outside the gene matches: 0. In the study's own analysis: Reference gene primers were amplified, and this amplification served to estimate nucleated cell counts. Sequenced by immunoSEQ multiplex PCR; TCRdb stores in-frame clones only, minus some. V and J calls plus clone size are reproduced from that table; the DNA served to infer D and trimming. The sample contains about 170,000 clones, 82% of which appear only once. V usage is TRBV6-6 and J usage is TRBJ1-6, with 9 bases matching TRBD1. Source material: peripheral blood. This sequence was found in a woman aged 80 or over with active or convalescent COVID-19. The CDR3 sequence is CASSGTGSPLHF. In DNA, the CDR3 is TGTGCCAGCAGTGGGACAGGGTCACCCCTCCACTTT.